This T cell receptor beta chain came from a study of blood T cell repertoires in COVID-19. Background on the study: Samples taken during acute and convalescent COVID-19 were collected in the United States, Italy and Spain. PBMCs, B-cell-depleted T cells, or T cells provided the cDNA or gDNA that made up the material.

The germline V gene has CDR1 SGHNT and CDR2 YYREEE (reference sequence). The length of the CDR3 is 15 residues. With 3 bases removed from V and 6 bases from J, the gap between germline ends came to 15 bases. Per the original methods: Nucleated cell counts were estimated from reference gene primer amplification. Assay: immunoSEQ multiplex PCR; the TCRdb copy retains only in-frame clones and omits some. V, J and clone size are taken as reported in that table, and D and trimming were inferred from the DNA itself. The sample lists around 81,000 clones; about four fifths were seen once. The sample was peripheral blood. This TCR came from a human donor in a cohort sampled during active COVID-19. The chain links TRBV5-4 to TRBJ1-4; maybe TRBD1 (6 bases). The CDR3 DNA follows: TGTGCCAGCAGCTCGTCCGGGACAACCTATGAAAAACTGTTTTTT. Its protein product is CASSSSGTTYEKLFF.